These 11 T cell receptor beta chains originate from one sample sequenced in a study of cytomegalovirus exposure and HLA in healthy donors. Measured with immunoSEQ multiplex PCR; TCRdb has only the in-frame clones, and not every one. The sample consists of a few hundred thousand clones, approximately 86% of them appearing once. The sequencing input was PBMCs. These receptors originate from a woman under 30 in good health and CMV-seronegative.

This chain links TRBV6-4 with TRBJ1-2; TRBD1 might be the D (6 bases). The germline V gene has CDR1 MRHNA and CDR2 SNTAGT. This CDR3 contains 14 residues. The V end was cut by 7 bases, the J end by 6 bases, with 18 bases between. The CDR3 is CASNQGGEKDGYTF. The CDR3, as DNA: TGTGCCAGCAACCAAGGGGGAGAGAAGGATGGCTACACCTTC.

The genes are TRBV6-1 and TRBJ1-1, with D possibly matching TRBD1 (6 bases). Trimming took off 1 base at V and 6 bases at J, with 15 bases between the two ends. Germline V gives CDR1 MNHNS, CDR2 SASEGT. CDR3 length: 15 amino acids. CDR3 loop: CASSEGVGGRAEAFF. The CDR3 region has the DNA TGTGCCAGCAGTGAAGGGGTAGGGGGTAGAGCTGAAGCTTTCTTT.

This clone was seen a handful of times. The genes are TRBV4-1 and TRBJ1-2, with 9 bases lining up with TRBD1. CDR1 is MGHRA, CDR2 YSYEKL, per germline. Germline trimming cut 4 bases from V and 6 bases from J; bases unmatched to any gene: 6. This CDR3 is 14 amino acids long. The CDR3 region is CASSPGQGGDGYTF. DNA of the CDR3: TGCGCCAGCAGCCCGGGACAGGGAGGGGATGGCTACACCTTC.

In DNA, the CDR3 is TGCGCCAGCAGCTCCGCCGGACAGGGAGCGAACACCGGGGAGCTGTTTTTT. Its translation: CASSSAGQGANTGELFF. V usage is TRBV5-1 and J usage is TRBJ2-2, with TRBD1 matching over 8 bases. The CDR3 is 17 residues long. J lost 0 bases, V lost 3 bases, and 7 bases had no gene match. Germline V gene data show CDR1 as SGHRS and CDR2 as YFSETQ.

This CDR3 is CASTQGSSGNTIYF. The CDR3 coding sequence is TGCGCCAGCACCCAGGGGAGCTCTGGAAACACCATATATTTT. The rearrangement joins TRBV5-1 to TRBJ1-3; a possible D gene is TRBD1 (6 bases). Germline V lookup: CDR1 SGHRS, CDR2 YFSETQ. The CDR3 covers 14 residues. V dropped 6 bases and J dropped 0 bases, with 10 bases sitting between them.

The chain recombines TRBV27 with TRBJ2-5; 9 positions agree with TRBD2. The germline V gene has CDR1 MNHEY and CDR2 SMNVEV (reference sequence). The CDR3 loop spans 15 amino acids. V shed 2 bases and J 1 base; nucleotides not matched to a gene: 2. CDR3 loop: CASSLASGVQETQYF. The CDR3 DNA follows: TGTGCCAGCAGTTTAGCTAGCGGGGTCCAAGAGACCCAGTACTTC.

The chain has TRBV6-5 and TRBJ2-7; possibly TRBD2 for D (5 bases). Per germline, CDR1 MNHEY and CDR2 SVGAGI. The germline V and J ends were trimmed by 7 bases and 2 bases, with 9 bases remaining between them. The CDR3 consists of 12 residues. DNA for the CDR3: TGTGCCAGCATGTCCGGGGCCTACGAGCAGTACTTC. This codes for CASMSGAYEQYF.

The CDR3 DNA follows: TGTGCCAGCAGCCAATACAGGGGGCCGGGGTATGGCTACACCTTC. Translation: CASSQYRGPGYGYTF. The chain employs TRBV14 and TRBJ1-2, with 9 bases identical to TRBD1. The CDR3 has 15 amino acids. Germline assignment: CDR1 SGHDN and CDR2 FVKESK. Trimming removed 2 bases from V and 5 bases from J; junction bases left unmatched: 6.

The genes are TRBV6-6 and TRBJ1-1; TRBD1 matches at 11 bases. The germline CDR1 and CDR2 sequences are MNHNY and SVGAGI (reference sequence). CDR3 size: 16 residues. J was trimmed by 5 bases and V by 8 bases; bases with no gene match: 13. DNA for the CDR3: TGTGCCAGCCTTCCCCAAGGGACAGGGGGATATACTGAAGCTTTCTTT. This encodes CASLPQGTGGYTEAFF.

CDR3 residues: CASSPSTNEQFF. In nucleotides, the CDR3 is TGTGCCAGCTCACCTTCGACAAATGAGCAGTTCTTC. V usage is TRBV18 and J usage is TRBJ2-1; no clear D. V was pared by 3 bases and J by 7 bases, with 7 bases between. This CDR3 has 12 residues. In germline, CDR1 is KGHSH, CDR2 LQKENI.

The genes are TRBV10-1 and TRBJ2-3; 11 positions match TRBD2. In germline, CDR1 is WNHNN, CDR2 SYGVQD (reference sequence). The CDR3 is 17 amino acids. The V gene end was trimmed by 3 bases and the J gene end by 2 bases; junction bases not matched to a gene: 7. CDR3 region: CASSDTRLAGITDTQYF. Here the CDR3 DNA reads TGCGCCAGCAGTGATACACGACTAGCGGGGATCACAGATACGCAGTATTTT.